Following are 10 T cell receptor beta chains from one sample sequenced in a study of cytomegalovirus exposure and HLA in healthy donors. The method was immunoSEQ multiplex PCR; TCRdb's version includes in-frame clones alone and lacks a portion of them. The sample has around 54,000 clones; approximately 89% are singletons. Sequenced sample: PBMCs. Receptors were obtained from a woman in her late teens or twenties in good health and CMV-seropositive.

Note on this clone: The sample carries other DNA sequences with the same CDR3. This chain uses TRBV9 with TRBJ2-7; 7 positions match TRBD1. The CDR3 sequence is 14 residues long. V was pared by 3 bases and J by 3 bases, with 6 bases of the junction left unmatched. The V gene's germline CDR1 is SGDLS and CDR2 YYNGEE. The CDR3 bases are TGTGCCAGCAGCGCGCGGACAGGAGGCTACGAGCAGTACTTC. Its translation: CASSARTGGYEQYF.

The chain joins TRBV6-5 to TRBJ1-2; 7 positions agree with TRBD1. CDR1 is MNHEY, CDR2 SVGAGI, per germline. CDR3 length equals 14 residues. V lost 5 bases and J lost 4; bases outside the gene matches: 7. The CDR3 DNA reads TGTGCCAGCAGTCCCTTGGGACAGCTCTATGGCTACACCTTC. This codes for CASSPLGQLYGYTF.

The V gene is TRBV9, the J gene TRBJ2-7; 7 bases fit TRBD1. Per germline, CDR1 SGDLS and CDR2 YYNGEE. Trimming removed 0 bases from V and 0 bases from J; junction bases left unmatched: 3. The CDR3 is 15 amino acids. In DNA form, the CDR3 reads TGTGCCAGCAGCGTAGCGGGACAGCTCTCCTACGAGCAGTACTTC. Protein product: CASSVAGQLSYEQYF.

This sequence joins TRBV11-3 and TRBJ2-2, with 11 bases that match TRBD2. With V trimmed by 8 bases and J by 0 bases, 11 bases remained unmatched. The CDR3 length is 18 residues. The germline V gene has CDR1 SGHNT and CDR2 YENEEA. The CDR3 region is CASGLGGLAVSNTGELFF. The CDR3 nucleotides are TGTGCCAGCGGGTTGGGGGGACTAGCGGTATCGAACACCGGGGAGCTGTTTTTT.

The CDR3 spells CASSHGTDTGELFF. The CDR3 nucleotides are TGTGCCAGCAGCCACGGGACAGATACCGGGGAGCTGTTTTTT. The rearrangement links TRBV6-4 to TRBJ2-2; 7 bases line up with TRBD1. CDR3 length: 14 amino acids. The V gene's germline CDR1 is MRHNA and CDR2 SNTAGT. The J segment lost 5 bases and the V segment lost 6 bases, leaving 6 bases of the junction unmatched.

The chain employs TRBV30 and TRBJ1-4; D gene ambiguous. Per the germline V gene, CDR1 is GTSNPN and CDR2 is SVGIG (reference sequence). Trimming shortened V by 0 bases and J by 8 bases, and 13 bases separated the two germline ends. CDR3 length equals 14 residues. This chain's CDR3 is CAWSVLAGREKLFF. The CDR3 DNA sequence: TGTGCCTGGAGTGTACTGGCGGGTAGGGAAAAACTGTTTTTT.

The V gene is TRBV5-4, the J gene TRBJ2-3, with a possible D match to TRBD2 (7 bases). CDR3 size: 15 residues. Deletions cut 3 bases from V and 5 bases from J, with 16 bases between. Per germline, CDR1 SGHNT and CDR2 YYREEE (reference sequence). CDR3 DNA: TGTGCCAGCAGCTGGGGGGGGCAGGGTAGAGATACGCAGTATTTT. It encodes CASSWGGQGRDTQYF.

The chain uses TRBV5-1 and TRBJ1-6; 7 nucleotides line up with TRBD1. V was pared by 3 bases and J by 14 bases, with 14 bases of the junction left unmatched. The CDR3 sequence is 15 residues long. The germline gives CDR1 SGHRS, CDR2 YFSETQ. CDR3 residues: CASSSTGTEGVSLHF. The CDR3 DNA reads as TGCGCCAGCAGCTCAACCGGGACAGAGGGGGTATCCCTCCACTTT.

J is TRBJ1-5 and V is TRBV7-9; 7 bases align to TRBD1. Germline V gene data show CDR1 as SEHNR and CDR2 as FQNEAQ (reference sequence). V dropped 4 bases and J dropped 1; count of bases not matched to a gene: 7. This CDR3 spans 16 amino acids. Here the CDR3 DNA reads TGTGCCAGCAGCTCCAACAGGGGATCGAGCAATCAGCCCCAGCATTTT. Its translation: CASSSNRGSSNQPQHF.

The CDR3: CASSKADTGLTGELFF. CDR3 coding DNA: TGTGCCAGCAGTAAAGCCGACACAGGCTTGACCGGGGAGCTGTTTTTT. The chain employs TRBV21-1 and TRBJ2-2; whether TRBD1, the table's D call, matches the DNA was not checked. TRBV21-1 is recorded as a pseudogene. There are 16 residues in the CDR3.